This T cell receptor (beta chain) is from a study of cytomegalovirus exposure and HLA in healthy donors. Turning to the study itself: The 95 million to 120 million unique TCR beta sequences, from roughly 170 million T cells, were found by an earlier analysis.

Findings and caveats of the study: Differences between HLA loci emerged in a later analysis of TCR association rates, with DRB1 most and HLA-C fewest.

PCR primers comprised 60 Vbeta and 13 Jbeta primers. Profiled with immunoSEQ multiplex PCR; TCRdb holds only in-frame clones, not every one. This table has tens of thousands of clones, roughly 82% appearing once. Concerning this clone: Its specificity is unknown.

The CDR3 totals 15 residues. Looked up from germline, CDR1 is SGHVS and CDR2 is FQNEAQ. Trimming pared 6 bases from V and 6 bases from J, leaving 18 bases between. J is TRBJ1-5 and V is TRBV7-8; possibly TRBD1 for D (6 bases). This sequence originates from a woman aged 18-30 years in good health and CMV-seropositive. The specimen sequenced was PBMCs. The CDR3 protein is CASSQEGVGSQPQHF. The CDR3 nucleotides read TGTGCCAGCAGTCAAGAGGGGGTGGGCAGTCAGCCCCAGCATTTT.